This TCR beta chain was identified in a study of shared clonotypes between healthy human individuals. Study-wide background: The composition of the donors was two women and three men aged 18 to 49. Three plates were used per donor for CD4 naive, three for CD4 memory, two for CD8 naive and one for CD8 memory.

Several immunoSEQ plates held equal portions of the genomic DNA taken from each subset. Profiling relied on immunoSEQ multiplex PCR, and the TCRdb table lists in-frame clones only, not all of them. The sample yields some 980,000 clones, 76% seen once. HIV-negative, healthy adults without recent acute infections or vaccinations were the donors. This clone was seen only once. Per germline, CDR1 GTSNPN and CDR2 SVGIG (reference sequence). CDR3 size: 12 residues. The V gene is TRBV30, the J gene TRBJ2-1; a weak D match, TRBD1 (8 bases). The sequencing sample was made of memory CD4+ T cells sorted from blood. Subset in this sample: CD45RA-negative fraction. This TCR was recovered from a man aged 18-30 years in good health. The CDR3, as DNA: TGTGCTACAGGGGGGGACTACAATGAGCAGTTCTTC. Protein sequence: CATGGDYNEQFF.